This TCR beta chain came from a study of T cells in Graves' hyperthyroidism and ophthalmopathy. Findings of the study overall: Blood shared most expanded thyroid clonotypes above 0.001.

It was RNA transcripts that yielded the amplified TCR beta CDR3 regions. A set of HTBI primers served as the primers for a first-round RT-PCR of the TCR CDR3. TCRdb redid the calling of the multiplex PCR reads with MiXCR, one entry per CDR3 protein. Of roughly 290,000 distinct CDR3 sequences listed, less than 15% are singletons. The ends lost 5 bases at V and 0 bases at J; junction bases unmatched: 8. The CDR3 consists of 18 residues. Per the germline V gene, CDR1 is MNHNS and CDR2 is SASEGT. This clonotype has at least ten counts. What it binds is unknown. Among the patients, aged 18 to 65, hyperthyroidism was newly diagnosed and had lasted under 2 months. Diagnosing involved the use of clinical symptoms, serum thyroxine and TRAb, thyroid ultrasound and orbital computed tomography.

Source material: blood. The source of this sequence is a woman under 40 with Graves' hyperthyroidism that later progressed to Graves' ophthalmopathy. This chain links TRBV6-1 with TRBJ2-1, with 12 bases identical to TRBD2. CDR3 protein: CASSYSRTSGVSYNEQFF. The DNA of the CDR3 is TGTGCCAGCAGTTATTCACGGACTAGCGGGGTCTCCTACAATGAGCAGTTCTTC.